The 12 T cell receptor beta chains below were found in one sample sequenced in a study of blood T cells in healthy people across ages. A second about 6 to 11 cycle PCR used barcoded and J-beta primers. TCRdb re-analysed the 5' RACE reads in MiXCR, keeping a single row per CDR3 protein. The repertoire holds about 1.1 million distinct CDR3 sequences, with 35% to 40% as singletons. The sequencing input was blood. These receptors all come from a young man in good health.

V usage is TRBV20-1 and J usage is TRBJ2-1, with TRBD2 matching 7 bases. The J call may be in error: the DNA end matches TRBJ2-7 better. Germline V gives CDR1 DFQATT, CDR2 SNEGSKA (reference sequence). The CDR3 sequence is 16 residues long. The CDR3 region has the DNA TGCAGTGCCCCCACGGCGGGGGTTTACTCCTACAATGAGCAGTACTTC. It codes for CSAPTAGVYSYNEQYF.

This clonotype was observed a few times. The V gene is TRBV12-3 or TRBV12-4, the J gene TRBJ2-3; 8 bases fit TRBD1. V lost 6 bases to trimming and J lost 3 bases; unmatched junction nucleotides: 11. The length of the CDR3 is 16 residues. CDR3 protein: CASRPTRTGSTDTQYF. The CDR3 DNA sequence: TGTGCCAGCAGACCAACCAGGACAGGGAGTACAGATACGCAGTATTTT.

This clonotype was observed at least ten times. The chain recombines TRBV29-1 with TRBJ2-5; maybe TRBD1 (6 bases). Germline CDR1 SQVTM, CDR2 ANQGSEA. CDR3 size: 10 residues. Trimming stripped 8 bases from V and 10 bases from J, with 14 bases between. CDR3 residues: CSTVGGDQYF. CDR3 sequence (DNA): TGCAGCACAGTAGGGGGAGACCAGTACTTC.

The chain recombines TRBV11-1 with TRBJ1-1; TRBD1 agrees at 7 bases. Germline V gene sequence: CDR1 SGHAT, CDR2 FQDESV (reference sequence). With 2 bases clipped from V and 1 base from J, the junction kept 7 bases outside the gene matches. This CDR3 comprises 16 residues. CDR3 bases: TGTGCCAGCAGCTTACCGGGACAGAGTTCGAACACTGAAGCTTTCTTT. It specifies CASSLPGQSSNTEAFF.

A remark on this clonotype: This may be a read error, as it is one base from a much larger clone. V usage is TRBV12-3 or TRBV12-4 and J usage is TRBJ2-7; D gene uncertain. With the DNA end fitting TRBJ2-5 better, the J assignment may be wrong. The CDR3 runs 12 residues. The DNA for the CDR3 is TGTGCCAGCAGGCCACACCAAGAGACCCAGTACTTC. Translating gives CASRPHQETQYF.

Written as DNA, the CDR3 is TGTGCCAGCAGCTCCGGGCGGGACTACAATGAGCAGTACTTC. This sequence encodes CASSSGRDYNEQYF. The V and J genes are TRBV7-9 and TRBJ2-5; 7 nucleotides align to TRBD2. The V gene's germline CDR1 is SEHNR and CDR2 FQNEAQ (reference sequence). V dropped 4 bases and J dropped 11; count of bases not matched to a gene: 13. The CDR3 covers 14 residues.

The chain links TRBV13 to TRBJ2-7; 9 bases fit TRBD1. This CDR3 has 14 amino acids. The ends lost 4 bases at V and 7 bases at J; junction bases unmatched: 8. In germline, CDR1 is PRHDT, CDR2 FYEKMQ (reference sequence). This CDR3 reads CASSWGQGLNEQYF. Here the CDR3 DNA reads TGTGCCAGCAGCTGGGGACAGGGTCTTAATGAGCAGTACTTC. Looking up the rest from reference TRBV13 and TRBJ2-7 gives the full variable domain: AAGVIQSPRHLIKEKRETATLKCYPIPRHDTVYWYQQGPGQDPQFLISFYEKMQSDKGSIPDRFSAQQFSDYHSELNMSSLELGDSALYFCASSWGQGLNEQYFGPGTRLTVT.

The chain couples TRBV11-2 to TRBJ2-3, with D unclear. The CDR3 extends over 14 amino acids. CDR1 is SGHAT, CDR2 FQNNGV, per germline. Trimming shortened V by 6 bases and J by 1 base, and 11 bases separated the two germline ends. CDR3 nucleotides: TGTGCCAGCAGTCCCGATGCGGGCACAGATACGCAGTATTTT. This translates into CASSPDAGTDTQYF.

This clonotype was counted a single time. The chain carries TRBV14 and TRBJ1-4; possibly TRBD1 for D (6 bases). The germline V and J ends were trimmed by 2 bases and 7 bases, with 14 bases remaining between them. Per germline, CDR1 SGHDN and CDR2 FVKESK. The CDR3 contains 15 residues. Here the CDR3 reads CASSQPQGRSEKLFF. Written as DNA, the CDR3 is TGTGCCAGCAGCCAACCCCAGGGGCGCAGTGAAAAACTGTTTTTT.

This clonotype was detected only a few times. The CDR3 loop reads CASKTRDRDEYTEAFF. CDR3 nucleotides: TGCGCCAGCAAGACTAGAGACAGGGACGAGTACACTGAAGCTTTCTTT. The chain employs TRBV4-3 and TRBJ1-1; 7 nucleotides align to TRBD1. The CDR3 has 16 residues. The V gene's germline CDR1 is LGHNA and CDR2 YSLEER. Losses at the gene ends were 7 bases for V and 3 bases for J; bases not matched to a gene: 14.

V gene TRBV7-2 combines with J gene TRBJ2-7; 7 bases fit TRBD1. Per germline, CDR1 SGHTA and CDR2 FQGNSA. The CDR3 runs to 16 residues. J gave up 1 base and V 0 bases, and 6 bases lay outside the gene matches. The CDR3 nucleotides are TGTGCCAGCAGCTTAGCGACAGGGAGTCATTCCTACGAGCAGTACTTC. Translated, it gives CASSLATGSHSYEQYF. The complete variable domain, with remaining parts taken from reference TRBV7-2 and TRBJ2-7, reads GAGVSQSPSNKVTEKGKDVELRCDPISGHTALYWYRQSLGQGLEFLIYFQGNSAPDKSGLPSDRFSAERTGGSVSTLTIQRTQQEDSAVYLCASSLATGSHSYEQYFGPGTRLTVT.

The chain combines TRBV6-2 or TRBV6-3 with TRBJ2-1, with no clear D. The length of the CDR3 is 14 residues. Deletions cut 0 bases from V and 6 bases from J, with 9 bases between. Germline V CDR1 and CDR2: MNHEY, SVGEGT. CDR3 protein: CASSYSGLFNEQFF. In DNA form, the CDR3 reads TGTGCCAGCAGTTACTCTGGTCTGTTCAATGAGCAGTTCTTC.